This T cell receptor (beta chain) derives from a study of HIV-infected patients and healthy controls. The CDR3 extends over 15 amino acids. Germline CDR1 KGHSH, CDR2 LQKENI. Trimming left V 0 bases short and J 6 bases short, with 15 bases between. This clonotype showed up just a few times. In TCRdb, the 5' RACE reads were re-called with MiXCR into one record per CDR3 protein. Among 65,000 to 70,000 distinct CDR3 sequences listed, approximately 15% were seen once. The sample comprised CD4+ T cells from blood. This receptor was taken from a human donor in good health. The chain uses TRBV18 and TRBJ2-7, with D possibly called TRBD1 or TRBD2 (7 bases each). CDR3 in amino acids: CASSPPRGGPGEQYF. CDR3 DNA: TGTGCCAGCTCACCACCCAGGGGGGGGCCGGGCGAGCAGTACTTC.